The entry that follows covers one T cell receptor (beta chain) sequence. Its antigen remains unidentified. This record belongs to a study of vaccination effects on CD4 cells after COVID-19. The table came from immunoSEQ multiplex PCR; TCRdb's copy has only in-frame clones and leaves some out. Among fewer than 85,000 clones listed, 60% to 85% were seen once. Viral peptide pool expansion of antigen-specific CD4+ T cells preceded sequencing in the ViraFEST assay. Having been cultured for 9 to 11 days, the cells underwent CD4+ T cell isolation. The vaccine recipients had no prior SARS-CoV-2 infection, with negative nucleocapsid antibodies. The starting material was CD4+ T cells from PBMCs cultured with SARS-CoV-2 spike peptides, obtained before COVID-19 vaccination. This clonotype was obtained from a human donor who received a COVID-19 vaccine.

CDR3: CASSIMGHPQETQYF. DNA for the CDR3: TGTGCCAGTAGTATAATGGGACACCCCCAAGAGACCCAGTACTTC. The chain recombines TRBV19 with TRBJ2-5; possible D gene TRBD1, 6 bases. Trimming pared 2 bases from V and 1 base from J, leaving 11 bases between. The CDR3 extends over 15 amino acids. Germline V lookup: CDR1 LNHDA, CDR2 SQIVND (reference sequence).